This T cell receptor (beta chain) was obtained from a study of OX40 agonist ivuxolimab in advanced cancers. The CDR3 has 13 amino acids. Trimming took off 7 bases at V and 4 bases at J, with 14 bases between the two ends. Germline CDR1 and CDR2: SGHKS and YYEKEE (reference sequence). The assay was immunoSEQ multiplex PCR, and TCRdb's table has in-frame clones only and misses some. The table includes 84,000 or so clones, 94% detected once. The specimen comprised CD4+ or CD8+ T cells sorted from blood, sampled in a trial of the OX40 agonist ivuxolimab. This clonotype was sampled from an adult with an advanced solid tumor such as melanoma, head and neck, liver or kidney cancer. The chain links TRBV5-5 to TRBJ1-1; maybe TRBD1 (6 bases). The CDR3 region is CASGRGAGTEAFF. The CDR3 coding sequence is TGTGCCAGCGGCCGGGGGGCGGGCACTGAAGCTTTCTTT. Filled out from reference TRBV5-5 and TRBJ1-1, the complete variable domain reads DAGVTQSPTHLIKTRGQQVTLRCSPISGHKSVSWYQQVLGQGPQFIFQYYEKEERGRGNFPDRFSARQFPNYSSELNVNALLLGDSALYLCASGRGAGTEAFFGQGTRLTVV.